This TCR beta chain was retrieved from a study of blood T cell repertoires in COVID-19 (TCRdb year 2020). Looking at the study overall: The collaborator samples originated in the United States, Italy and Spain and spanned the acute and convalescent phases of COVID-19. Nearly every sample came with metadata listing a de-identified subject ID, COVID-19 status, age in years and sex. The repertoires were made available in a free public database intended to serve as a resource for research on the immune response to SARS-CoV-2. Samples came from the ongoing ImmuneRACE study (first 160 participants) plus 1,254 subjects from 6 global collaborators. The material from the prospective study consisted of cDNA or gDNA derived from T cells, B-cell-depleted T cells, or PBMCs. Subjects who had been exposed to COVID-19, were actively infected with it, or had recovered from it provided the deeply sampled blood TCRbeta repertoires that made up the dataset. Where available, HLA class I and class II types were taken from metadata supplied by the sample provider and were not determined by assay-based typing. Study-level results and caveats: The quantity of clinical and demographic metadata differed by source and by participant and was supplied without curation.

In the case of this clone: The antigen it binds to is not known. The record has no base qualities; no much larger clone is one base away.

Participants in the prospective study were enrolled through a virtual design, were aged about 18 to 89 years, and lived in approximately 25 United States geographic areas. In the prospective study, participants were assigned to cohorts based on the clinical history participants reported in a screening survey and a study questionnaire. In the prospective study, mobile phlebotomists collected whole blood, serum and a nasopharyngeal or oropharyngeal swab from each participant. Additional blood draws and questionnaires over an approximately two-month period could optionally be provided by prospective study participants. Prospective study blood samples were shipped either frozen or at room temperature before DNA extraction. Between the V and J ends, shortened by 5 bases and 8 bases respectively, the junction contains 20 bases. From the cysteine through the phenylalanine, the CDR3 covers 15 amino acids. The read is trimmed to its CDR3 DNA, 45 bases read in frame from base 1. CDR1 and CDR2, per the germline V gene (reference sequence), are PRHDT and FYEKMQ.

TCRbeta CDR3 regions were amplified from genomic DNA by means of the immunoSEQ Assay, a bias-controlled multiplex PCR. Under the source paper's analysis protocol: Nucleated cell counts per sample were estimated from amplification of reference gene primers within the assay. Sequence reads were collapsed and filtered to measure the absolute abundance of every unique TCRbeta CDR3 rearrangement. For each sample, productive Simpson clonality was calculated by taking the square root of Simpson's diversity index across productive rearrangements. In its TCRdb copy, this immuneACCESS table keeps in-frame sequences only and misses some clones. Where compared with another copy, unresolved V genes explain less than half of these, and the others have no known cause. That table is the source of V, J and clone size, and D and trimming were worked out from the DNA. Counted in this sample were 300,000 to 500,000 clones; nearly 90% of them appeared once. The ten largest account for about 2.1% of the sample.

This sequence originates from a woman between 40 and 55 years old with acute COVID-19. The sample comprised PBMCs or T cells enriched from blood (not recorded which). The rearrangement joined TRBV13 to TRBJ2-3, with no confidently assigned D gene. For the CDR3, the sequence is CASSPRGTATGTQYF. The sequence in DNA is TGTGCCAGCAGCCCCCGCGGTACCGCAACGGGTACGCAGTATTTT.